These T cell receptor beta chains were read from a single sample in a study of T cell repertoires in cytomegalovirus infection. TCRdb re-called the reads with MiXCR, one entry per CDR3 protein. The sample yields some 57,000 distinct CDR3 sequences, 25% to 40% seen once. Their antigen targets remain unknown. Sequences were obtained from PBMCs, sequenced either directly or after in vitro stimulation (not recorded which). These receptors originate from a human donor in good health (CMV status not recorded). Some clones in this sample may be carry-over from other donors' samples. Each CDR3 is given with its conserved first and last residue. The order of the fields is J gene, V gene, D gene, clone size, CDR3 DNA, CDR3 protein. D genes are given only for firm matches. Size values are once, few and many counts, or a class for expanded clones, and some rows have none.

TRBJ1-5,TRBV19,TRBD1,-,TGTGCCAGTAGTACCCGACAGGGGAATCAGCCCCAGCATTTT,CASSTRQGNQPQHF
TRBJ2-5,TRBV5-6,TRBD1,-,TGTGCCAGCAGCCTCTCAGGGGGCCTCCAAGAGACCCAGTACTTC,CASSLSGGLQETQYF
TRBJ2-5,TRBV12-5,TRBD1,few,TGTGCTAGTGCCCGACAGGGGGCGCAGGGAGAGACCCAGTACTTC,CASARQGAQGETQYF
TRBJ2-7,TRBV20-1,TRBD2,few,TGCAGTGCTAGGCCAGCGGGAACCTACGAGCAGTACTTC,CSARPAGTYEQYF
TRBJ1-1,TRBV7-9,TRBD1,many,TGTGCCAGCAGCTTTGGCAGGGGGTATGCTTTCTTT,CASSFGRGYAFF
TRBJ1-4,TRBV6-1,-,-,TGTGCCAGCGTTAGAAGTGGGGGGTTTAATGAAAAACTGTTTTTT,CASVRSGGFNEKLFF
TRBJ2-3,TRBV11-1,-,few,TGTGCCAGCAGCTTAGAGACGGGTCCTGATACGCAGTATTTT,CASSLETGPDTQYF
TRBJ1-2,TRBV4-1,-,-,TGCGCCAGCAGCCAGGATAGTAGGGACCTCTATGGCTACACCTTC,CASSQDSRDLYGYTF
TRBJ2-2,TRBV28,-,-,TGTGCCAGCACCAATCACAGGACCGGGGAGCTGTTTTTT,CASTNHRTGELFF
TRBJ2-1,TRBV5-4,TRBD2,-,TGTGCCAGCAGCTTGGGCGGGAGGAGGAGCAATGAGCAGTTCTTC,CASSLGGRRSNEQFF
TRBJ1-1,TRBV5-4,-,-,TGTGCCAGCAGCTTGGGTATGTATTCAGGCACTGAAGCTTTCTTT,CASSLGMYSGTEAFF
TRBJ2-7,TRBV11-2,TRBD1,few,TGTGCCAGCAGCTTAGATAAGGGGGCGCATCTGGCCTACGAGCAGTACTTC,CASSLDKGAHLAYEQYF
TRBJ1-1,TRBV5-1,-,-,TGCGCCAGCAGGAGGGCTCCGGGTTCTATCACTGAAGCTTTCTTT,CASRRAPGSITEAFF
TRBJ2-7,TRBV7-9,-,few,TGTGCCAGCAGCCCCCAAAACTACGAGCAGTACTTC,CASSPQNYEQYF
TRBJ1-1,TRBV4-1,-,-,TGCGCCAGCAGCCAAGGTGGAAACAGGGTCCTGAACACTGAAGCTTTCTTT,CASSQGGNRVLNTEAFF
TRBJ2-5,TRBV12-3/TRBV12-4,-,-,TGTGCCAGCAGTCCGCAGATCCAAGAGACCCAGTACTTC,CASSPQIQETQYF
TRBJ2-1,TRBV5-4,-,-,TGTGCCAGCAGCTCTGCAGATGAGCAGTTCTTC,CASSSADEQFF
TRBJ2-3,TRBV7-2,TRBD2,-,TGTGCCAGCAGCTTACTTGGGGGACTAGAACCAAGCGATATGCAGTATTTT,CASSLLGGLEPSDMQYF